Following are 7 T cell receptor beta chains from one sample sequenced in a study of CD8 T cells in Susac syndrome. An input of roughly 0.45 to 1 ug of RNA was subjected to reverse transcription using random hexamers. In TCRdb, the immunoSEQ multiplex PCR reads were re-called with MiXCR into one record per CDR3 protein. Of roughly 150,000 distinct CDR3 sequences listed, 85% to 95% are singletons. Specimen: CD4+ T cells from PBMCs. These TCRs come from a human donor with Susac syndrome.

The chain carries TRBV20-1 and TRBJ2-2, with D possibly TRBD2 on 6 matching bases. The CDR3 totals 16 residues. Between the trimmed V and J ends, which lost 3 bases and 0 bases, there was a span of 14 bases. Germline V lookup: CDR1 DFQATT, CDR2 SNEGSKA (reference sequence). The CDR3 bases are TGCAGTGCTAGCCCCCCTGGGACTGCGAACACCGGGGAGCTGTTTTTT. It is translated as CSASPPGTANTGELFF.

The chain combines TRBV7-2 with TRBJ2-3, with a tentative D call TRBD1 (6 bases). This CDR3 comprises 15 residues. CDR1 is SGHTA and CDR2 is FQGNSA in the germline V gene. V was trimmed by 3 bases and J by 2 bases, leaving 12 bases between them. CDR3 loop: CASSFSRDTTDTQYF. The CDR3 nucleotides are TGTGCCAGCAGCTTCTCCCGGGACACCACAGATACGCAGTATTTT.

This chain joins TRBV19 and TRBJ1-5; D may be TRBD1 (5 bases). Germline V gene lookup returns CDR1 LNHDA and CDR2 SQIVND (reference sequence). The V end lost 6 bases, the J end lost 5 bases, and 23 bases lay between the germline ends. The CDR3 is 17 amino acids. CDR3 sequence: CASSLTSYRDGYQPQHF. CDR3 in DNA: TGTGCCAGTAGCCTGACCTCCTACCGGGACGGCTATCAGCCCCAGCATTTT.

The V call is TRBV12-3 or TRBV12-4, the J call TRBJ1-6; D gene unclear. The CDR3 is 14 amino acids. V lost 2 bases and J 10 bases, leaving 12 bases between the germline ends. The CDR3 region has the DNA TGTGCCAGCAGTTTACGTCTAGAAGGATCACCCCTCCACTTT. It codes for CASSLRLEGSPLHF.

CDR3 amino acids: CASQRQAFTEAFF. The CDR3 nucleotides read TGTGCCAGCCAACGACAGGCCTTCACTGAAGCTTTCTTT. V usage is TRBV6-2 or TRBV6-3 and J usage is TRBJ1-1; D perhaps matches TRBD1 (6 bases). The CDR3 runs 13 residues. V was shortened by 8 bases and J by 4 bases, with 14 bases between the two germline ends. Germline V CDR1 and CDR2: MNHEY, SVGEGT.

The V call is TRBV21-1, the J call TRBJ1-5; the table's D call of TRBD1 was not tested on the DNA. TRBV21-1 is marked as a pseudogene. The CDR3 runs to 16 residues. The CDR3 sequence: CASSKAWRGGGQPQHF. CDR3 sequence (DNA): TGTGCCAGCAGCAAAGCGTGGCGAGGGGGCGGTCAGCCCCAGCATTTT.

This chain connects TRBV18 to TRBJ1-2; 8 bases map to TRBD1. CDR1 KGHSH and CDR2 LQKENI come from the germline V gene. The CDR3 is 17 residues long. V lost 3 bases, J lost 8 bases, and 17 bases stayed unmatched. The CDR3 here is CASSPNLGTGSPQGYTF. CDR3 bases: TGTGCCAGCTCACCCAACCTTGGGACAGGATCTCCACAGGGCTACACCTTC.